This T cell receptor beta chain was sequenced for a study of regulatory T cells in long-lasting Graves disease. CDR3 size: 16 residues. Germline V gene sequence: CDR1 LGHDT, CDR2 YNNKEL (reference sequence). V was trimmed by 4 bases and J by 3 bases, leaving 16 bases between them. In this sample, this clonotype turned up many times. Its target is unknown. Study results and caveats: Favored gene segments in persistent disease were TRBV28, TRBJ1-2 and TRBJ2-5.

Time point given: newly diagnosed GD, antithyroid drugs for less than 3 months. Scientists built the TCR library using RNA that was extracted from PBMCs. For TCR beta, libraries came from iRepertoire HTBI primers and Arm-PCR of CDR3 regions. TCRdb re-called the multiplex PCR reads through MiXCR, storing one row per CDR3 protein. Among over 200,000 distinct CDR3 sequences, about 20% were seen once, and the ten largest hold less than 15%. These data were likewise used in another study, on T cells in Graves' hyperthyroidism and ophthalmopathy. That work contributes: Patients having uncontrolled infection, another autoimmune disease, pregnancy or lactation were not included.

The sample consisted of peripheral blood mononuclear cells (PBMCs), taken at new diagnosis, from a patient treated with antithyroid drugs. This chain connects TRBV3-1 to TRBJ1-3; D is unresolved. This TCR came from a woman aged 30 to 39 with Graves disease. The CDR3 protein is CASSPDGLSYGNTIYF. CDR3 coding DNA: TGTGCCAGCAGCCCCGACGGACTGAGTTATGGAAACACCATATATTTT.